A single sample gave rise to the 24 T cell receptor beta chains below, sequenced in a study of spatial heterogeneity in lung cancer. Stated time point: sample taken at primary tumor resection. Without sorting, whole RNA was sequenced from tumor, nontumor lung or frozen PBMC. Via MiXCR, TCRdb re-called the 5' RACE reads, giving one row per CDR3 protein. The data show some 100,000 distinct CDR3 sequences, around 12% seen once. The sequences come from PBMCs, collected at surgery. Receptors originate from a male donor with early-stage non-small cell lung cancer.

V gene TRBV29-1 combines with J gene TRBJ2-7, with TRBD1 matching over 8 bases. CDR3 size: 14 residues. Germline CDR1 SQVTM, CDR2 ANQGSEA. CDR3 DNA sequence: TGCACTCGAACGCGGGACAGGCCCCCCTACGAGCAGTACTTC. Encoded protein: CTRTRDRPPYEQYF.

J is TRBJ1-5 and V is TRBV5-5; a possible D gene is TRBD1 (6 bases). V was trimmed by 0 bases and J by 6 bases, leaving 13 bases between them. This CDR3 region has 15 residues. Germline V gene data show CDR1 as SGHKS and CDR2 as YYEKEE (reference sequence). CDR3 in DNA: TGTGCCAGCAGCTTGGTATTCAGGGGAGGTCAGCCCCAGCATTTT. Protein sequence: CASSLVFRGGQPQHF.

CDR3 sequence reads: CASNPSGGSGANVLTF. The CDR3 nucleotides read TGTGCCAGCAACCCCTCAGGAGGCTCTGGGGCCAACGTCCTGACTTTC. The gene calls are TRBV3-1 and TRBJ2-6; maybe TRBD2 (5 bases). This CDR3 region has 16 residues. CDR1 is LGHDT and CDR2 is YNNKEL in the germline V gene (reference sequence). V shed 7 bases and J shed 0 bases, with 13 bases lying between them. The full variable domain, in which reference TRBV3-1 and TRBJ2-6 provide the parts outside the CDR3, is DTAVSQTPKYLVTQMGNDKSIKCEQNLGHDTMYWYKQDSKKFLKIMFSYNNKELIINETVPNRFSPKSPDKAHLNLHINSLELGDSAVYFCASNPSGGSGANVLTFGAGSRLTVL.

In its sample, this clonotype was seen a few times. V gene TRBV6-5 combines with J gene TRBJ1-3, with D unresolved. Trimming pared 7 bases from V and 3 bases from J, leaving 4 bases between. The CDR3 loop spans 11 amino acids. Germline V CDR1 and CDR2: MNHEY, SVGAGI. In DNA form, the CDR3 reads TGTGCCAGCAATGGTGGAAACACCATATATTTT. This encodes CASNGGNTIYF.

This clonotype was observed a few times. The chain uses TRBV20-1 and TRBJ1-4; 8 nucleotides line up with TRBD1. The CDR3 length is 14 residues. Trimming cost V 1 base and J 8 bases; bases outside gene matches: 6. The germline V gene has CDR1 DFQATT and CDR2 SNEGSKA (reference sequence). This chain's CDR3 is CSARGARDREKLFF. DNA for the CDR3: TGCAGTGCTAGAGGCGCCCGGGACAGGGAAAAACTGTTTTTT.

This clonotype was seen more than once but under ten times. The chain carries TRBV20-1 and TRBJ2-3; TRBD1 might be the D (6 bases). The CDR3 is 14 amino acids. The germline V and J ends were trimmed by 8 bases and 0 bases, with 15 bases remaining between them. CDR1 and CDR2 from the germline V gene are DFQATT and SNEGSKA (reference sequence). CDR3 amino acids: CSRRQALSTDTQYF. CDR3 DNA sequence: TGCAGTCGCCGACAGGCCCTTAGCACAGATACGCAGTATTTT.

This clonotype has just a few counts. The chain uses TRBV4-3 and TRBJ1-1; no firm D call. Trimming pared 1 base from V and 4 bases from J, leaving 10 bases between. CDR3 length: 14 amino acids. Germline V gene data show CDR1 as LGHNA and CDR2 as YSLEER. The CDR3 nucleotides are TGCGCCAGCAGCCAAGGACCGAGTGGCACTGAAGCTTTCTTT. Protein: CASSQGPSGTEAFF.

This clonotype turned up a few times. The rearrangement joins TRBV20-1 to TRBJ1-6; D is ambiguous. The CDR3 sequence is 12 residues long. Between the trimmed V and J ends, which lost 0 bases and 7 bases, there was a span of 4 bases. Germline CDR1 and CDR2: DFQATT and SNEGSKA (reference sequence). CDR3: CSARDQNSPLHF. The CDR3 DNA reads as TGCAGTGCTAGAGATCAGAATTCACCCCTCCACTTT.

The chain combines TRBV3-1 with TRBJ2-2; D gene ambiguous. This CDR3 is built from 15 residues. Germline CDR1 reads LGHDT; CDR2 reads YNNKEL (reference sequence). The V end was cut by 1 base, the J end by 0 bases, with 6 bases between. Here the CDR3 reads CASSQGRPNTGELFF. The CDR3 nucleotides read TGTGCCAGCAGCCAAGGACGCCCGAACACCGGGGAGCTGTTTTTT.

This clonotype came up a few times. The chain links TRBV7-3 to TRBJ2-1; 10 bases line up with TRBD1. With 1 base clipped from V and 2 bases from J, the junction kept 5 bases outside the gene matches. Germline lookup yields CDR1 SGHTA and CDR2 FQGTGA. This CDR3 contains 17 residues. This chain's CDR3 is CASSLMGGTGAYNEQFF. DNA of the CDR3: TGTGCCAGCAGCTTAATGGGAGGGACAGGGGCCTACAATGAGCAGTTCTTC.

This chain joins TRBV2 and TRBJ1-1, with D tentatively TRBD1 (6 bases). CDR1 is SNHLY and CDR2 is FYNNEI in the germline V gene. V was cut by 6 bases and J by 0 bases, with 14 bases left in between. The CDR3 consists of 15 residues. The CDR3: CASREQGRLNTEAFF. The CDR3, as DNA: TGTGCCAGCAGGGAACAGGGACGGTTGAACACTGAAGCTTTCTTT.

The CDR3 spells CASSLAGITGNTIYF. CDR3 in DNA: TGTGCCAGCAGCTTGGCCGGGATTACTGGAAACACCATATATTTT. This rearrangement joins TRBV12-3 or TRBV12-4 to TRBJ1-3, with no clear D. V was clipped by 6 bases and J by 2 bases, with 14 bases between them. This CDR3 comprises 15 residues.

This clonotype occurred a few times. The rearrangement links TRBV4-1 to TRBJ2-7; the D gene is possibly TRBD1 (6 bases). Germline CDR1 is MGHRA and CDR2 is YSYEKL. Trimming removed 0 bases from V and 4 bases from J, with 34 bases in between. The CDR3 consists of 22 residues. DNA for the CDR3: TGCGCCAGCAGCCAAGATTGGGGAGATTATTTGGTATCGCCTGGGGGCGATTACGAGCAGTACTTC. This sequence encodes CASSQDWGDYLVSPGGDYEQYF.

Note on this clonotype: A read error may explain this, as a much larger clone is one base away. This sequence joins TRBV20-1 and TRBJ2-7, with 12 bases fitting TRBD2. Germline V gene data show CDR1 as DFQATT and CDR2 as SNEGSKA (reference sequence). CDR3 length equals 15 residues. Trimming removed 7 bases from V and 8 bases from J; junction bases left unmatched: 15. The CDR3 coding sequence is TGCAGTGGTTCCACCCCCCTAGCGGGAGGGTACAAGCAGTACTTC. Translating it yields CSGSTPLAGGYKQYF.

This chain joins TRBV6-5 and TRBJ1-1; 8 bases line up with TRBD1. After removal of 2 bases from V and 4 bases from J, the junction contained 6 bases not matched to a gene. Germline V gene lookup returns CDR1 MNHEY and CDR2 SVGAGI. CDR3 size: 15 residues. CDR3 residues: CASSYATGVSTEAFF. The CDR3 DNA reads as TGTGCCAGCAGTTACGCGACAGGGGTGAGCACTGAAGCTTTCTTT.

This clonotype has ten or more counts. The chain uses TRBV10-1 and TRBJ1-1, with 9 bases fitting TRBD1. Germline lookup yields CDR1 WNHNN and CDR2 SYGVQD (reference sequence). The CDR3 length is 13 residues. Unmatched junction bases numbered 3, after V lost 6 bases and J lost 4 bases. In nucleotides, the CDR3 is TGCGCCAGCAGCAGGACAGGGGCCACTGAAGCTTTCTTT. Translating it yields CASSRTGATEAFF.

Only one count was recorded for this clonotype. The chain couples TRBV12-3 or TRBV12-4 to TRBJ2-2; 10 bases are a match to TRBD2. Trimming took 5 bases from V and 6 from J; bases not matched to a gene: 3. The CDR3 is made up of 14 amino acids. The CDR3 is CASSGGLAAGELFF. The CDR3 region has the DNA TGTGCCAGCAGTGGTGGACTAGCGGCCGGGGAGCTGTTTTTT.

This clonotype was seen ten or more times. The V gene is TRBV5-1, the J gene TRBJ2-5; 9 positions agree with TRBD1. Germline loops: CDR1 SGHRS, CDR2 YFSETQ. After removal of 4 bases from V and 5 bases from J, the junction contained 3 bases not matched to a gene. The CDR3 totals 13 residues. CDR3 in amino acids: CASSADRGETQYF. The CDR3, as DNA: TGCGCCAGCAGCGCAGACAGGGGGGAGACCCAGTACTTC.

The table lists this clonotype with many counts. The chain joins TRBV5-1 to TRBJ2-2, with 8 bases aligning to TRBD1. The junction had 3 bases not matched to a gene; V was cut back by 3 bases and J by 2 bases. The CDR3 totals 15 residues. Germline V CDR1 and CDR2: SGHRS, YFSETQ. DNA for the CDR3: TGCGCCAGCAGCTCCGACAGGGGAAACACCGGGGAGCTGTTTTTT. This translates into CASSSDRGNTGELFF.

The chain carries TRBV6-5 and TRBJ2-5, with D perhaps TRBD2 (5 bases). The V and J ends lost 0 bases and 5 bases respectively, with 19 bases between them. The CDR3 sequence is 17 residues long. Germline V gene lookup returns CDR1 MNHEY and CDR2 SVGAGI. CDR3 sequence (DNA): TGTGCCAGCAGTTACTCTACCCGGGCCAACTGGGAGGAGACCCAGTACTTC. Translation: CASSYSTRANWEETQYF.

This clonotype occurred a few times. This chain joins TRBV11-1 and TRBJ2-7, with unresolved D. Trimming took 5 bases from V and 7 from J, leaving 18 bases between them. Germline V lookup: CDR1 SGHAT, CDR2 FQDESV (reference sequence). The CDR3 has 14 residues. The CDR3 DNA follows: TGTGCCAGCAGCCCCTTCGGGTCAGCTCGGGAGCAGTACTTC. Amino acid sequence: CASSPFGSAREQYF.

This clonotype was detected a few times. V gene TRBV30 combines with J gene TRBJ2-7; either TRBD1 or TRBD2 may fit D (5 bases each). Trimming removed 3 bases from V and 4 bases from J, with 16 bases in between. This CDR3 region has 14 residues. CDR1 and CDR2 from the germline V gene are GTSNPN and SVGIG (reference sequence). The CDR3 DNA sequence: TGTGCCTGGAGGGGGACCGGGGCCGCGTACGAGCAGTACTTC. It encodes CAWRGTGAAYEQYF.

The rearrangement uses TRBV5-1 and TRBJ1-1; tentative D call: TRBD1 (5 bases). V lost 5 bases and J lost 5, with 13 bases in between. Germline V lookup: CDR1 SGHRS, CDR2 YFSETQ. This CDR3 comprises 13 residues. The CDR3 bases are TGCGCCAGCAGAGACCGGTGGGGGACTGAAGCTTTCTTT. It translates to CASRDRWGTEAFF.

There are many counts of this clonotype. This rearrangement joins TRBV14 to TRBJ2-1, with D hard to call. CDR3 length: 13 amino acids. Germline CDR1 and CDR2: SGHDN and FVKESK. Trimming took 1 base from V and 15 from J, leaving 16 bases between them. This chain's CDR3 is CASSQGPQPPLFF. CDR3 nucleotide sequence: TGTGCCAGCAGCCAAGGGCCCCAGCCTCCTTTGTTCTTC. Full variable domain (rest looked up from reference TRBV14 and TRBJ2-1): EAGVTQFPSHSVIEKGQTVTLRCDPISGHDNLYWYRRVMGKEIKFLLHFVKESKQDESGMPNNRFLAERTGGTYSTLKVQPAELEDSGVYFCASSQGPQPPLFFGPGTRLTVL.